The 20 T cell receptor beta chains reported below all come from one sample, sequenced in a study of T cells expressing NK-cell markers. TCRdb reworked the 5' RACE reads into one entry per CDR3 protein, no DNA. The table counts fewer than 550,000 distinct CDR3 sequences; almost 1.5% lies in the top ten. The sample comprised blood T cells: a sorted CD56 or NKG2C T cell subset, CD4+ or CD8+ T cells, or bulk PBMC T cells (not recorded which). These receptors originate from a woman between 50 and 59 years old in good health.

The CDR3: CSARAPSTGAYEQYF. The chain joins TRBV20-1 to TRBJ2-7; TCRdb returns TRBD2, unconfirmable since there is no DNA. Germline CDR1 DFQATT, CDR2 SNEGSKA (reference sequence). The CDR3 has 15 amino acids.

This sequence joins TRBV19 and TRBJ2-7; TCRdb's D call of TRBD1 is untestable without DNA. Germline V gene lookup returns CDR1 LNHDA and CDR2 SQIVND (reference sequence). CDR3 length: 17 amino acids. This chain's CDR3 is CASSTLPGPMGPYEQYF.

The chain employs TRBV20-1 and TRBJ1-6; TCRdb's assignment of TRBD1 cannot be checked, as there is no DNA. Germline lookup yields CDR1 DFQATT and CDR2 SNEGSKA (reference sequence). This CDR3 region has 14 residues. CDR3 sequence reads: CSAGGGAVNSPLHF.

The chain couples TRBV12-3 or TRBV12-4 to TRBJ1-5; no DNA is available, so the TRBD1 call from TCRdb remains unchecked. The CDR3 consists of 13 residues. The CDR3 region is CASSLPGQGPQHF.

The V gene is TRBV6-6, the J gene TRBJ2-2; TCRdb designates TRBD2, a call that cannot be tested without DNA. This CDR3 region has 15 residues. Germline V gene data show CDR1 as MNHNY and CDR2 as SVGAGI (reference sequence). CDR3: CASSGWARSTGELFF.

This sequence joins TRBV29-1 and TRBJ2-5; the TCRdb call, TRBD1, lacks DNA for checking. The CDR3 consists of 15 residues. Germline-derived CDR1 and CDR2 are SQVTM and ANQGSEA. The CDR3 sequence is CSVGSGRGQKETQYF.

The chain couples TRBV11-3 to TRBJ2-7. Germline CDR1 and CDR2: SGHNT and YENEEA. CDR3 length: 14 residues. CDR3 sequence: CASSLDPAQYEQYF.

This chain connects TRBV6-5 to TRBJ2-1. This CDR3 region has 14 residues. CDR1 MNHEY and CDR2 SVGAGI come from the germline V gene. The chain's CDR3 is CASSQRSSYNEQFF.

The CDR3 sequence is CSASRLAGLVNEQFF. The gene calls are TRBV20-1 and TRBJ2-1; TCRdb's assignment of TRBD2 cannot be checked, as there is no DNA. CDR3 length: 15 residues. Germline CDR1 and CDR2: DFQATT and SNEGSKA (reference sequence).

The V call is TRBV19, the J call TRBJ2-7; absent DNA, TCRdb's TRBD1 call cannot be checked. CDR3 length equals 16 residues. In germline, CDR1 is LNHDA, CDR2 SQIVND (reference sequence). CDR3 sequence: CASSLEPGQALREQYF.

The CDR3 spells CASSLDWGSSNQPQHF. The chain recombines TRBV7-8 with TRBJ1-5. This CDR3 has 16 amino acids. Germline-derived CDR1 and CDR2 are SGHVS and FQNEAQ. Full variable domain (remainder filled in from reference TRBV7-8 and TRBJ1-5): GAGVSQSPRYKVAKRGQDVALRCDPISGHVSLFWYQQALGQGPEFLTYFQNEAQLDKSGLPSDRFFAERPEGSVSTLKIQRTQQEDSAVYLCASSLDWGSSNQPQHFGDGTRLSIL.

The chain uses TRBV3-1 and TRBJ2-5; the TRBD1 assignment by TCRdb is unverifiable without DNA. Germline-derived CDR1 and CDR2 are LGHDT and YNNKEL (reference sequence). This CDR3 spans 17 amino acids. CDR3 sequence: CASSQEFPLPNQETQYF.

The J gene is TRBJ2-2, the V gene TRBV24-1. Germline V CDR1 and CDR2: KGHDR, SFDVKD. CDR3 size: 12 residues. CDR3 in amino acids: CATSDQLGELFF.

The chain uses TRBV28 and TRBJ2-7. Per germline, CDR1 MDHEN and CDR2 SYDVKM. The CDR3 is made up of 14 amino acids. CDR3 amino acids: CASTGMEGIHEQYF. The full variable domain, with the rest looked up from reference TRBV28 and TRBJ2-7, is DVKVTQSSRYLVKRTGEKVFLECVQDMDHENMFWYRQDPGLGLRLIYFSYDVKMKEKGDIPEGYSVSREKKERFSLILESASTNQTSMYLCASTGMEGIHEQYFGPGTRLTVT.

The chain joins TRBV4-1 to TRBJ1-1; TCRdb selects TRBD1, and the lack of DNA leaves this call unchecked. Per germline, CDR1 MGHRA and CDR2 YSYEKL. This CDR3 comprises 15 residues. CDR3 sequence: CASSRVLSGAAEAFF.

The gene calls are TRBV28 and TRBJ1-5; TCRdb lists TRBD1, though no DNA is available to test this call. The germline V gene encodes CDR1 MDHEN and CDR2 SYDVKM. The CDR3 consists of 13 residues. The CDR3 spells CASHDRGNQPQHF.

The genes are TRBV12-3 or TRBV12-4 and TRBJ1-1; TCRdb outputs TRBD1, but without DNA this stays unchecked. The CDR3 contains 14 residues. The CDR3: CASSSGHSNTEAFF.

V and J are TRBV18 and TRBJ2-1. This CDR3 spans 12 amino acids. Germline lookup yields CDR1 KGHSH and CDR2 LQKENI. This CDR3 is CASSPGGRSQFF.

The genes are TRBV24-1 and TRBJ2-1; the D gene TCRdb calls, TRBD1, cannot be checked with no DNA. This CDR3 has 15 residues. Germline V gene data show CDR1 as KGHDR and CDR2 as SFDVKD. The CDR3 spells CATSPTGGPYNEQFF.

The CDR3 loop is CASSAAPGQVDSEAFF. The chain combines TRBV5-4 with TRBJ1-1; TCRdb picks TRBD1, but there is no DNA to check that call. The CDR3 has 16 amino acids. CDR1 is SGHNT, CDR2 YYREEE, per germline (reference sequence).